This T cell receptor beta chain derives from a study of blood T cell repertoires in COVID-19. This CDR3 has 15 amino acids. Unmatched junction bases numbered 3, after V lost 2 bases and J lost 4 bases. CDR1 is MNHNS and CDR2 is SASEGT in the germline V gene. Method: immunoSEQ multiplex PCR; TCRdb's copy keeps in-frame clones and lacks some. There are roughly 110,000 clones in the sample; about four fifths occur only once, and roughly 4.4% lies in the top ten. The sample consisted of peripheral blood. The genes are TRBV6-1 and TRBJ2-1; 9 bases fit TRBD2. This TCR came from a human donor in a cohort sampled during active COVID-19. The CDR3, as DNA: TGTGCCAGCAGTGAAACGCTAGCGGGGTACAATGAGCAGTTCTTC. It codes for CASSETLAGYNEQFF.